Sequencing of this T cell receptor (beta chain) was carried out in a study of Ad26.COV2.S vaccination and SARS-CoV-2 variants. Study-level points and caveats: Using TCR breadth and depth analyses may have led to underestimated total T cell responses.

As regards this clone: The antigen is unknown.

Noted treatment: 15 to 20 received Ad26.COV2.S at low or high dose, single or two shots; five or six received placebo; per-sample allocation not given. Collection of samples fell on day 63 after the first vaccine or placebo injection. The CDR3 extends over 12 amino acids. V lost 4 bases and J 4 bases, leaving 8 bases between the germline ends. CDR1 is SQVTM and CDR2 is ANQGSEA in the germline V gene. Clones were sequenced by immunoSEQ multiplex PCR, and TCRdb holds only the in-frame ones, with some missing. The sample has fewer than 800,000 clones; around 90% are singletons. The source is a person between 18 and 60 years old who received the Ad26.COV2.S COVID-19 vaccine or a placebo. The specimen was peripheral blood, collected in a trial of Ad26.COV2.S vaccine versus placebo. This chain uses TRBV29-1 with TRBJ2-1; D gene unclear. CDR3: CSVARNYNEQFF. The CDR3 region has the DNA TGCAGCGTTGCTCGGAATTACAATGAGCAGTTCTTC.